This T cell receptor (beta chain) came from a study of shared clonotypes between healthy human individuals. The study, taken as a whole, reports: Of the naive CD4 clonotypes, roughly 5.5% were shared across a handful of donors. The study drew on few donors, limiting represented genetic and exposure-history diversity.

The germline V and J ends were trimmed by 0 bases and 3 bases, with 26 bases remaining between them. CDR1 and CDR2 (germline): MGHRA, YSYEKL. The CDR3 is 20 amino acids. A note on this clone: The antigen remains undetermined.

DNA at roughly 0.2 ug, tens of thousands of T cell genomes, went into sorted-subset replicate PCRs. The data were produced by immunoSEQ multiplex PCR, yet TCRdb's version contains in-frame clones alone and is incomplete. This table has a few hundred thousand clones, more than 75% appearing once. Material: memory CD8+ T cells sorted from blood. Subset meaning: CD45RO+ cells pooled with CCR7-negative TemRA cells. The source of this sequence is a man aged 18-30 years in good health. This chain joins TRBV4-1 and TRBJ1-1, with D unclear. The CDR3 region is CASSQDWGTVEIVRHTEAFF. The CDR3 DNA sequence: TGCGCCAGCAGCCAAGATTGGGGAACGGTCGAAATAGTAAGGCACACTGAAGCTTTCTTT.